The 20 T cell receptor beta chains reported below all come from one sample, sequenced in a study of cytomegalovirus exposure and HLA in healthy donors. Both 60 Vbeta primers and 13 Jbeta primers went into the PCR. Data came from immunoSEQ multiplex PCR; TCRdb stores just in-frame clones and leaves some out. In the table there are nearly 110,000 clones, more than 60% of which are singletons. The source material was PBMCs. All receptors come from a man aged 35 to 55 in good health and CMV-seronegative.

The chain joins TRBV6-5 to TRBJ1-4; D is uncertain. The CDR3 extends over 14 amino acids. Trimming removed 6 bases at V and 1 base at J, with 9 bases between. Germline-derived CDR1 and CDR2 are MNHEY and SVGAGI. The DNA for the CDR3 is TGTGCCAGCAGCCCCGCACTAACTAATGAAAAACTGTTTTTT. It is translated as CASSPALTNEKLFF.

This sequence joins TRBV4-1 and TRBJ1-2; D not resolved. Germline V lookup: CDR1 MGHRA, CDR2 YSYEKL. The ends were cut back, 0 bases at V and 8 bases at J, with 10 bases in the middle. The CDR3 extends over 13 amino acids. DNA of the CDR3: TGCGCCAGCAGCCAAGACACGGGTTTAGGCTACACCTTC. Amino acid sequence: CASSQDTGLGYTF.

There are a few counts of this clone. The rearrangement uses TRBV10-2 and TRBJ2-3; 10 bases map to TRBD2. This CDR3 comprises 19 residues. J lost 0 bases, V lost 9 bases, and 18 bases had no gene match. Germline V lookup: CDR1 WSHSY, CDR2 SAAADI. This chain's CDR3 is CASQGRLAGVFASTDTQYF. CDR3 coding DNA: TGCGCCAGTCAGGGTAGGCTAGCGGGGGTCTTTGCTAGCACAGATACGCAGTATTTT.

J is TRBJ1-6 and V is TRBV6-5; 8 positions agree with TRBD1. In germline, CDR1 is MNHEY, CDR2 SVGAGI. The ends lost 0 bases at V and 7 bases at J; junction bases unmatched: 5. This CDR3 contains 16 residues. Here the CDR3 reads CASSYSGRGRNSPLHF. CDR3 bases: TGTGCCAGCAGTTACTCCGGCAGGGGGCGGAATTCACCCCTCCACTTT.

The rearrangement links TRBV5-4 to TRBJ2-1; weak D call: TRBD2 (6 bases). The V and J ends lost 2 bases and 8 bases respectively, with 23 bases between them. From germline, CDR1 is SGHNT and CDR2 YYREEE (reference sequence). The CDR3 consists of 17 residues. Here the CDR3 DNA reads TGTGCCAGCAGCTTTGGGGGGTGGGCTATTGGGTACGATGAGCAGTTCTTC. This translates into CASSFGGWAIGYDEQFF.

The DNA of the CDR3 is TGCGCCAGCAGCGACGGACAGGGTGGCACTGAAGCTTTCTTT. Translation: CASSDGQGGTEAFF. The chain employs TRBV5-1 and TRBJ1-1; 8 positions match TRBD1. The length of the CDR3 is 14 residues. The ends lost 4 bases at V and 4 bases at J; junction bases unmatched: 6. The V gene's germline CDR1 is SGHRS and CDR2 YFSETQ.

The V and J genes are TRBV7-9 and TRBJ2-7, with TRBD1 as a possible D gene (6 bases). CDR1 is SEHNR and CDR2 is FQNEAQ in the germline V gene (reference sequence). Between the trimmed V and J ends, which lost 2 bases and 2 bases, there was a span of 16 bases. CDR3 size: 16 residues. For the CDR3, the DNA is TGTGCCAGCAGCTTATATCCCTCAGGGACACCCTACGAGCAGTACTTC. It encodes CASSLYPSGTPYEQYF.

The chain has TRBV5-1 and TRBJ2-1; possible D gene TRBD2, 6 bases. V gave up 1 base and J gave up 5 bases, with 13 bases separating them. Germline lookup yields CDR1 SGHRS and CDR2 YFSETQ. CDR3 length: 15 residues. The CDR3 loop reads CASSLILAENNEQFF. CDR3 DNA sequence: TGCGCCAGCAGCTTGATACTAGCTGAAAACAATGAGCAGTTCTTC.

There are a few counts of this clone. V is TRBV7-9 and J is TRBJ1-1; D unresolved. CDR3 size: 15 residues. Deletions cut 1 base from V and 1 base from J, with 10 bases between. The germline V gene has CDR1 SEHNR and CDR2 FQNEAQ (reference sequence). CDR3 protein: CASSLVAARNTEAFF. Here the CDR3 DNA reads TGTGCCAGCAGCTTAGTCGCGGCGAGGAACACTGAAGCTTTCTTT.

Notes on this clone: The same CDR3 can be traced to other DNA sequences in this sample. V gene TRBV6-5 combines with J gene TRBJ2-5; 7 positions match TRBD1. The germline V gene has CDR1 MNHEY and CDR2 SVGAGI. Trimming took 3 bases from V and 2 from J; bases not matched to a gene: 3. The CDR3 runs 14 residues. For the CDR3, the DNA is TGTGCCAGCAGTTATGGGACAGCACAAGAGACCCAGTACTTC. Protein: CASSYGTAQETQYF.

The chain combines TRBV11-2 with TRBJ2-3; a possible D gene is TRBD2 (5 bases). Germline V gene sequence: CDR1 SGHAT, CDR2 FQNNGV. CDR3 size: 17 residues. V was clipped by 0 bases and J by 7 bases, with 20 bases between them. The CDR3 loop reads CASSLDREAVIQNTQYF. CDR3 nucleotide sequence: TGTGCCAGCAGCTTAGACCGGGAAGCGGTGATACAGAATACGCAGTATTTT.

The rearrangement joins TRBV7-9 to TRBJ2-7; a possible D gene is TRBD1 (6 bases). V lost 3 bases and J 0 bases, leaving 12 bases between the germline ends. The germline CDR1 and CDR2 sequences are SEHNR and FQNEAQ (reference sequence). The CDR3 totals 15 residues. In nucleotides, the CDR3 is TGTGCCAGCAGCTTGGTCAGGGGCACCTCCTACGAGCAGTACTTC. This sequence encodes CASSLVRGTSYEQYF.

In DNA form, the CDR3 reads TGTGCCAGCAGCTCGGGGGTAGCGGGAGAGACCCAGTACTTC. It translates to CASSSGVAGETQYF. The rearrangement joins TRBV5-8 to TRBJ2-5; 7 bases align to TRBD2. The V gene end was trimmed by 3 bases and the J gene end by 4 bases; junction bases not matched to a gene: 6. Germline CDR1 is SGHTS and CDR2 is YDEGEE. The CDR3 totals 14 residues.

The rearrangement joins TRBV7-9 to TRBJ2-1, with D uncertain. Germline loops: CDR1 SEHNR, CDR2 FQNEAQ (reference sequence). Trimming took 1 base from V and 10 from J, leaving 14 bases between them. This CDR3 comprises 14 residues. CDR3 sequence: CASSLEFSSREQFF. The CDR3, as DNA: TGTGCCAGCAGCTTAGAATTTTCGAGCCGGGAGCAGTTCTTC.

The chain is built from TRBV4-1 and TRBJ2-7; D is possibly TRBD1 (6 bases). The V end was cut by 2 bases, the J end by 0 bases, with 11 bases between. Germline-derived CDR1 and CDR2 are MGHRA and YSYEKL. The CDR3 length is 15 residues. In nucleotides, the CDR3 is TGCGCCAGCAGCCAATCGGACAGTTCCTCCTACGAGCAGTACTTC. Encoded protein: CASSQSDSSSYEQYF.

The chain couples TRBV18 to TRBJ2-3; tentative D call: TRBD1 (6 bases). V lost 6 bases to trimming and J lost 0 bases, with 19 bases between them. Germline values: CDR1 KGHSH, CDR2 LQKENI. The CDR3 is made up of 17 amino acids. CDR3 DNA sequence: TGTGCCAGCTCGCCTCCCCGTCAGGGGATTAGCACAGATACGCAGTATTTT. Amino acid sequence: CASSPPRQGISTDTQYF.

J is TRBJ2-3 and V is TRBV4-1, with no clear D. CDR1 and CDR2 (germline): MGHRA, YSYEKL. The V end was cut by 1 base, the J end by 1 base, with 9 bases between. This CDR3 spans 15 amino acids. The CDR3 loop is CASSQVVSGTDTQYF. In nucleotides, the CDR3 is TGCGCCAGCAGCCAAGTAGTAAGCGGCACAGATACGCAGTATTTT.

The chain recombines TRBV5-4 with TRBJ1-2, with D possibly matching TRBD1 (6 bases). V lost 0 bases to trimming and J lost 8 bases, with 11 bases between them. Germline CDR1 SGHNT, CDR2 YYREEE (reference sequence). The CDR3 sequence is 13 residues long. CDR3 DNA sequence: TGTGCCAGCAGCTTGGAGCAGGGGATCGGCTACACCTTC. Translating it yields CASSLEQGIGYTF.

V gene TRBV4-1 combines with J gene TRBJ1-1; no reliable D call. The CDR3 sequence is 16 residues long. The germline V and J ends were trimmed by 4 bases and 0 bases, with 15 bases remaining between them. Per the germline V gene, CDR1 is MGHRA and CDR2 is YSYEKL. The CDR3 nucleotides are TGCGCCAGCAGCCTTGTCGCGGCGGCGATGAACACTGAAGCTTTCTTT. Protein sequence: CASSLVAAAMNTEAFF.

The CDR3 DNA reads as TGTGCCAGCTCACCCCCTACTAGCGGGGGTCCATTCGATACGCAGTATTTT. Amino acid sequence: CASSPPTSGGPFDTQYF. This chain uses TRBV18 with TRBJ2-3, with 11 bases identical to TRBD2. Per the germline V gene, CDR1 is KGHSH and CDR2 is LQKENI. V shed 3 bases and J 6 bases; nucleotides not matched to a gene: 11. The CDR3 totals 17 residues.